The 10 T cell receptor beta chains presented below share a single source sample, sequenced in a study of human T cells and chemical hapten exposure. The time point: pre-sensitization, week 0. The treatment is: therapeutic diphenylcyclopropenone sensitization with weekly scalp DPC. TCRdb itself ran the RACE reads through MiXCR, one entry per CDR3 protein. The data show 280,000 or so distinct CDR3 sequences, approximately 8% seen once. Material: whole blood, obtained in connection with sensitization to the hapten diphenylcyclopropenone (DPC). The receptors were sampled from a man aged 18 to 35 with alopecia areata. Some clones in this sample may be carry-over from other donors' samples.

CDR3 DNA sequence: TGTGCCACCAGTGATTTGCGGGCCCAGGGGGGCTATGGCTACACCTTC. Its protein is CATSDLRAQGGYGYTF. J is TRBJ1-2 and V is TRBV24-1; 7 nucleotides line up with TRBD1. In germline, CDR1 is KGHDR, CDR2 SFDVKD. V gave up 0 bases and J gave up 4 bases; unmatched junction bases: 7. The CDR3 loop spans 16 amino acids.

The chain carries TRBV29-1 and TRBJ1-6, with 8 bases aligning to TRBD1. CDR3 length equals 13 residues. V shed 6 bases and J 6 bases; nucleotides not matched to a gene: 4. Germline V lookup: CDR1 SQVTM, CDR2 ANQGSEA. The CDR3 DNA sequence: TGCAGCGTCTCAGGGGGCGGTAATTCACCCCTCCACTTT. It codes for CSVSGGGNSPLHF.

The V and J genes are TRBV11-2 and TRBJ1-1; 7 bases are shared with TRBD1. This CDR3 contains 14 residues. V dropped 6 bases and J dropped 3; count of bases not matched to a gene: 7. The V gene's germline CDR1 is SGHAT and CDR2 FQNNGV. CDR3 DNA: TGTGCCAGCAGACGGGACAGCAAATACACTGAAGCTTTCTTT. Translated: CASRRDSKYTEAFF.

The V and J genes are TRBV7-9 and TRBJ1-5, with D possibly matching TRBD1 (6 bases). Per the germline V gene, CDR1 is SEHNR and CDR2 is FQNEAQ (reference sequence). The CDR3 has 13 residues. V lost 5 bases and J lost 11, with 16 bases in between. CDR3 coding DNA: TGTGCCAGCAGCCAGGACAGCATGGGGTCCCAGCATTTT. It specifies CASSQDSMGSQHF.

The V and J genes are TRBV25-1 and TRBJ1-6; D is undetermined. Germline V gene data show CDR1 as MGHDK and CDR2 as SYGVNS. V lost 7 bases, J lost 0 bases, and 10 bases lay in between. The CDR3 has 15 residues. The CDR3 nucleotides read TGTGCCAGCACCGGGCAGCCCTCCTATAATTCACCCCTCCACTTT. It specifies CASTGQPSYNSPLHF.

The DNA of the CDR3 is TGTGCCAGCACTGAGGGGGACGGTGGGCAGCCCCAGCATTTT. Protein sequence: CASTEGDGGQPQHF. The J gene is TRBJ1-5, the V gene TRBV12-3 or TRBV12-4, with D perhaps TRBD1 (6 bases). Between the trimmed V and J ends, which lost 7 bases and 7 bases, there was a span of 17 bases. The CDR3 extends over 14 amino acids.

The V call is TRBV12-3 or TRBV12-4, the J call TRBJ2-7; 7 nucleotides align to TRBD1. With V trimmed by 0 bases and J by 2 bases, 1 base remained unmatched. The CDR3 loop spans 14 amino acids. Here the CDR3 DNA reads TGTGCCAGCAGTTTAGCGGGACAGACCTACGAGCAGTACTTC. The encoded protein is CASSLAGQTYEQYF.

This clonotype was seen a few times. The V and J genes are TRBV18 and TRBJ1-2; D remains unclear. V was clipped by 3 bases and J by 0 bases, with 8 bases between them. This CDR3 is built from 14 residues. CDR1 and CDR2 (germline): KGHSH, LQKENI. CDR3 region: CASSPFTSNYGYTF. CDR3 in DNA: TGTGCCAGCTCACCCTTCACATCTAACTATGGCTACACCTTC.

This clonotype was counted a few times. The J gene is TRBJ1-1, the V gene TRBV6-5; D uncertain. Germline loops: CDR1 MNHEY, CDR2 SVGAGI. Between the trimmed V and J ends, which lost 4 bases and 6 bases, there was a span of 6 bases. The CDR3 runs to 11 residues. CDR3 region: CASSWRSEAFF. The CDR3 DNA sequence: TGTGCCAGCAGTTGGAGGTCTGAAGCTTTCTTT.

This clonotype has a count of ten or more. This rearrangement joins TRBV5-1 to TRBJ1-5; D gene uncertain. The V gene lost 0 bases and the J gene lost 6 bases, with 10 bases spanning the gap. Germline V lookup: CDR1 SGHRS, CDR2 YFSETQ. The CDR3 consists of 14 residues. DNA of the CDR3: TGCGCCAGCAGCTTGGGTCAGCCAGGTCAGCCCCAGCATTTT. This codes for CASSLGQPGQPQHF.